This T cell receptor beta chain came from a study of cytomegalovirus exposure and HLA in healthy donors. The CDR3 consists of 19 residues. The V gene end was trimmed by 3 bases and the J gene end by 7 bases; junction bases not matched to a gene: 19. The germline V gene has CDR1 LNHDA and CDR2 SQIVND (reference sequence). Primers: 60 Vbeta forward and 13 Jbeta reverse. TCRdb's table, derived via immunoSEQ multiplex PCR, lists solely in-frame clones and lacks some. Among around 85,000 clones listed, roughly 77% were seen once. J is TRBJ1-5 and V is TRBV19; 9 bases line up with TRBD1. The material sequenced was PBMCs. The TCR was taken from a man in his sixties in good health and CMV-seronegative. CDR3 residues: CASSIPPRDRAPPSQPQHF. CDR3 nucleotide sequence: TGTGCCAGTAGTATCCCCCCCCGGGACAGGGCTCCTCCCAGCCAGCCCCAGCATTTT.